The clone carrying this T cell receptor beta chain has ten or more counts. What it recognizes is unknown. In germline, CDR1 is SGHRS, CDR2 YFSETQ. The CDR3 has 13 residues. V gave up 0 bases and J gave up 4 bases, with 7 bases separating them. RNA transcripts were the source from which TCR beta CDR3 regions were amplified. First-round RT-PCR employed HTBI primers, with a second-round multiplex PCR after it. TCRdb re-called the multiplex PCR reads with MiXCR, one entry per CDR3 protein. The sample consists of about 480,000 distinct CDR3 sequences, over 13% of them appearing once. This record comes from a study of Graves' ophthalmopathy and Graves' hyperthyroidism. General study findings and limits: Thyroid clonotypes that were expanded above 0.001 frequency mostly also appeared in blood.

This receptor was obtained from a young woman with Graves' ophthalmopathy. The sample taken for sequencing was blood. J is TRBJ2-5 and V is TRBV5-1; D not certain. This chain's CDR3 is CASSLGSGETQYF. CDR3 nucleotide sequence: TGCGCCAGCAGCTTGGGGAGTGGAGAGACCCAGTACTTC.